This T cell receptor beta chain was documented in a study of blood T cell repertoires in COVID-19. Profiled with immunoSEQ multiplex PCR; TCRdb holds only in-frame clones, not every one. The data contain about 93,000 clones, roughly 87% of them singletons. V was clipped by 1 base and J by 0 bases, with 7 bases between them. This CDR3 region has 15 residues. CDR1 SGHTA and CDR2 FQGTGA come from the germline V gene. The specimen sequenced was peripheral blood. The sequence derives from a man in his forties or fifties with acute or convalescent COVID-19. The genes are TRBV7-3 and TRBJ2-1; D might be TRBD2 (5 bases). CDR3 DNA sequence: TGTGCCAGCAGCTTAAACGGGGACTCCTACAATGAGCAGTTCTTC. Translated, it gives CASSLNGDSYNEQFF.